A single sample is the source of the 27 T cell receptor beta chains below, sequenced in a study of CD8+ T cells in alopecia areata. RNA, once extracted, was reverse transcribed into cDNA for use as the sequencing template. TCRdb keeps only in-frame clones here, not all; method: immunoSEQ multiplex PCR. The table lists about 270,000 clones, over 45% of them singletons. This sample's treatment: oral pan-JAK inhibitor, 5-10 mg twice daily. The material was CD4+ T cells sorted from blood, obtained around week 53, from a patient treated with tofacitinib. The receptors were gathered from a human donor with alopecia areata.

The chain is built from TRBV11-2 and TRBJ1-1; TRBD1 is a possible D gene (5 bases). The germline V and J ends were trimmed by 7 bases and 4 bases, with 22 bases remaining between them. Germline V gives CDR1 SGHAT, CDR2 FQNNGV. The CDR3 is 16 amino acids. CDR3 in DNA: TGTGCCAGCACCCCGGCGGGGGTGTTGGTTCGCACTGAAGCTTTCTTT. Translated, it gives CASTPAGVLVRTEAFF.

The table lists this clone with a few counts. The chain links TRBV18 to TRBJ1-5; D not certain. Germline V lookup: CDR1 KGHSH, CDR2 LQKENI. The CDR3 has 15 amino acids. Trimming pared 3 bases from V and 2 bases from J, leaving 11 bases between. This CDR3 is CASSPQSGGNQPQHF. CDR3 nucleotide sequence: TGTGCCAGCTCACCCCAGAGTGGGGGCAATCAGCCCCAGCATTTT.

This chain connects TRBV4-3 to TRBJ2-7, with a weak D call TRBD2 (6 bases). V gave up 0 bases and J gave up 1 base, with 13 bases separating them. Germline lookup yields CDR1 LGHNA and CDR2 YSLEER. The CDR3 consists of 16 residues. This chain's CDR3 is CASSQDSSRGSYEQYF. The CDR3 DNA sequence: TGCGCCAGCAGCCAAGATTCTAGTCGGGGGTCCTACGAGCAGTACTTC.

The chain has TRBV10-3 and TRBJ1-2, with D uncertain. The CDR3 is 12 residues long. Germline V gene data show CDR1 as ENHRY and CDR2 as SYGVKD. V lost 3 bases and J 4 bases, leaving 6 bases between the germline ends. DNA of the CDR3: TGTGCCATCAGTGAACCGGGCTATGGCTACACCTTC. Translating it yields CAISEPGYGYTF.

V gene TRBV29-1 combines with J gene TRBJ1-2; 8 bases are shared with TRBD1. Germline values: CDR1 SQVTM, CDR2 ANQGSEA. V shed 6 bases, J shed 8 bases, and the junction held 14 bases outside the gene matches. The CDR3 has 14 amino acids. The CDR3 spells CSVAQGAGGRGYTF. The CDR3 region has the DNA TGCAGCGTGGCCCAGGGGGCAGGGGGTCGGGGCTACACCTTC.

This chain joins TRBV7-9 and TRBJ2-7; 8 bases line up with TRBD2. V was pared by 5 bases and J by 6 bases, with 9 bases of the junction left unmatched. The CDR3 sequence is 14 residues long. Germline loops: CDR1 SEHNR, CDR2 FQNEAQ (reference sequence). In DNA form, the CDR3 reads TGTGCCAGCAGCCCTCGGGGGGGCATTGGCGAGCAGTACTTC. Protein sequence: CASSPRGGIGEQYF.

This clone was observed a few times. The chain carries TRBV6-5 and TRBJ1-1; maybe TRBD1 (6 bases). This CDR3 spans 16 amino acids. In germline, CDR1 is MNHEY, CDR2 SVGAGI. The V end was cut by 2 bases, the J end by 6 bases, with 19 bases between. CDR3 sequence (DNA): TGTGCCAGCAGTTACGGAACCGGGACACGAGGATCTGAAGCTTTCTTT. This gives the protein CASSYGTGTRGSEAFF.

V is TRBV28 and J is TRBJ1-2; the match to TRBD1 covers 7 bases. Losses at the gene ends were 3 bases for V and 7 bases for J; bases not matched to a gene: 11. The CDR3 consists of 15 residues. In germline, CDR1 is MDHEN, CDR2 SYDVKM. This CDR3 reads CASSLTAGGPSGYTF. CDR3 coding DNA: TGTGCCAGCAGTTTGACGGCAGGGGGACCTAGTGGCTACACCTTC.

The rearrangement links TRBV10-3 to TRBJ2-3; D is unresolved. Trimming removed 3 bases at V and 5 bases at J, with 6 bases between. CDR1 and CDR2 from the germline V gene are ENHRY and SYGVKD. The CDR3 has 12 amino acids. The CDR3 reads CAISDQQDTQYF. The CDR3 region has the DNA TGTGCCATCAGTGACCAGCAAGATACGCAGTATTTT.

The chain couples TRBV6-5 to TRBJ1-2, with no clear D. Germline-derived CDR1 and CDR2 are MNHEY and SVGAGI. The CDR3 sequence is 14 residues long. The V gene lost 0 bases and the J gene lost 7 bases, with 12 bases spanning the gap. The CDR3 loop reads CASSYSTGRSGYTF. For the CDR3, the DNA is TGTGCCAGCAGTTACTCGACTGGACGATCTGGCTACACCTTC.

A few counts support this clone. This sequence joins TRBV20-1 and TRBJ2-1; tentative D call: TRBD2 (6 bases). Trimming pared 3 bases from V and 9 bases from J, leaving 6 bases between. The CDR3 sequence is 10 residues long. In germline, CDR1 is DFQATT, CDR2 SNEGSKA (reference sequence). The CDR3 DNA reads TGCAGTGCTAGCGGGAGTGAGCAGTTCTTC. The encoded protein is CSASGSEQFF.

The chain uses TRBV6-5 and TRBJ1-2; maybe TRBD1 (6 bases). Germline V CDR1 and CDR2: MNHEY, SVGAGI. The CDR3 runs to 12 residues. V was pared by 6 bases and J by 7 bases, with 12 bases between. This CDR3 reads CASSPGALGYTF. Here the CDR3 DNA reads TGTGCCAGCAGCCCAGGGGCCCTTGGCTACACCTTC.

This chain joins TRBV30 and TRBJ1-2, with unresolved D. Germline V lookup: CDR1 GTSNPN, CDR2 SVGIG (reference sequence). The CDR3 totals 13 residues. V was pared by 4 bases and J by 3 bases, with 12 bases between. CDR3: CAWTRPVDYGYTF. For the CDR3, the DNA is TGTGCCTGGACCAGACCCGTAGACTATGGCTACACCTTC.

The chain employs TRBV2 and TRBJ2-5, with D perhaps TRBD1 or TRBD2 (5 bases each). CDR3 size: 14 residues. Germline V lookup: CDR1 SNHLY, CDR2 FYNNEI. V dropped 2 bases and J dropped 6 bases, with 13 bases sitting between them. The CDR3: CASSELVQGQTQYF. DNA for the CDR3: TGTGCCAGCAGTGAATTAGTCCAGGGACAGACCCAGTACTTC.

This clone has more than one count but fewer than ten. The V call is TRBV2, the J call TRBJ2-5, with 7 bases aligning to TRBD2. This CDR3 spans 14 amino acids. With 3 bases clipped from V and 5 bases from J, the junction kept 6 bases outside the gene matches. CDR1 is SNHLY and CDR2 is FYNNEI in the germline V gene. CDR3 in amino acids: CASSDRTRYETQYF. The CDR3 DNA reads TGTGCCAGCAGTGACCGGACTAGGTACGAGACCCAGTACTTC. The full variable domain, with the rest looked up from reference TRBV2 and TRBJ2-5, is EPEVTQTPSHQVTQMGQEVILRCVPISNHLYFYWYRQILGQKVEFLVSFYNNEISEKSEIFDDQFSVERPDGSNFTLKIRSTKLEDSAMYFCASSDRTRYETQYFGPGTRLLVL.

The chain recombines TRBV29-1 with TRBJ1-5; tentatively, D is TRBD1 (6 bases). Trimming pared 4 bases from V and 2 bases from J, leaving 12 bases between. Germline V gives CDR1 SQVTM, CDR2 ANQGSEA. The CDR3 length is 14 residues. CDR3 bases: TGCAGCGTTGCCGCGGCAGGGGGCAATCAGCCCCAGCATTTT. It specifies CSVAAAGGNQPQHF.

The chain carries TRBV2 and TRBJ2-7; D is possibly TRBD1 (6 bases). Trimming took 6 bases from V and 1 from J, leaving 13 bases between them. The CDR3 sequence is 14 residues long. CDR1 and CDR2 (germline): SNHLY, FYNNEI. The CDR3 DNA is TGTGCCAGCAGAGAGGGGGAAGTTTCCTACGAGCAGTACTTC. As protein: CASREGEVSYEQYF.

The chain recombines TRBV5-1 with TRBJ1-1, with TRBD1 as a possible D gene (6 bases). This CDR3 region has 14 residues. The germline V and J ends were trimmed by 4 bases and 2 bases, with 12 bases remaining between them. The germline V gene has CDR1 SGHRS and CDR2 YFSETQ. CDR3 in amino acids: CASSREGDNTEAFF. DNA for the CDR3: TGCGCCAGCAGCAGAGAGGGGGACAACACTGAAGCTTTCTTT.

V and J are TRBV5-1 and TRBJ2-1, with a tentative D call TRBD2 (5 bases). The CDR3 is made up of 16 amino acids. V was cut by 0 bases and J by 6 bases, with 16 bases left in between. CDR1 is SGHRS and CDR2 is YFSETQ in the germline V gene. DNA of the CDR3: TGCGCCAGCAGCTTGGCAGTGACGGGGTCCGGCAATGAGCAGTTCTTC. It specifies CASSLAVTGSGNEQFF.

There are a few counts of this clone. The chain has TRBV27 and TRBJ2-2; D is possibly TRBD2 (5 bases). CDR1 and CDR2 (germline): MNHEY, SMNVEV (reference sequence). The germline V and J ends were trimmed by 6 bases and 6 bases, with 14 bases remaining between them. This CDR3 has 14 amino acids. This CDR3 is CASSGIRGPGELFF. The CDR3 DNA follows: TGTGCCAGCAGCGGGATTCGGGGTCCCGGGGAGCTGTTTTTT.

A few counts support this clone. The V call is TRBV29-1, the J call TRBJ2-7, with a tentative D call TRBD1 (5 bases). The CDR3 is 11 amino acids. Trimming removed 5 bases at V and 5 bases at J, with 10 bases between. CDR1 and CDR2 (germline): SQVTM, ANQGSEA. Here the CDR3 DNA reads TGCAGCGTTCAGGGTGTAAACGAGCAGTACTTC. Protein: CSVQGVNEQYF.

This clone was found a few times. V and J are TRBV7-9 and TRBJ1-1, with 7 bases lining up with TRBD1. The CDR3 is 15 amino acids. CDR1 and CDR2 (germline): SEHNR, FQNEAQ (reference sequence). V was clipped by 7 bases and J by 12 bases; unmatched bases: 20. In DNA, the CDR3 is TGTGCCAGCAAACCGATCGGACAGGCCCATGTGAAGCCTTTCTTT. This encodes CASKPIGQAHVKPFF.

The CDR3, as DNA: TGTGCCAGCAGTGAAAGTACCGGGCTCAATCAGCCCCAGCATTTT. Translated: CASSESTGLNQPQHF. This chain uses TRBV25-1 with TRBJ1-5; D remains ambiguous. This CDR3 comprises 15 residues. Germline lookup yields CDR1 MGHDK and CDR2 SYGVNS. The V end was cut by 2 bases, the J end by 3 bases, with 11 bases between. Full variable domain (remainder filled in from reference TRBV25-1 and TRBJ1-5): EADIYQTPRYLVIGTGKKITLECSQTMGHDKMYWYQQDPGMELHLIHYSYGVNSTEKGDLSSESTVSRIRTEHFPLTLESARPSHTSQYLCASSESTGLNQPQHFGDGTRLSIL.

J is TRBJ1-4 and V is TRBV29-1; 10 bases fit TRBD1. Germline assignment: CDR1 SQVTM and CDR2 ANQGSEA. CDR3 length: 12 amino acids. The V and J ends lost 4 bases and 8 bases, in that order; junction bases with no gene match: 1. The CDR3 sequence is CSVGDRGEKLFF. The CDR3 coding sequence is TGCAGCGTTGGGGACAGGGGCGAAAAACTGTTTTTT. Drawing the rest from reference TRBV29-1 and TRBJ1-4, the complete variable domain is SAVISQKPSRDICQRGTSLTIQCQVDSQVTMMFWYRQQPGQSLTLIATANQGSEATYESGFVIDKFPISRPNLTFSTLTVSNMSPEDSSIYLCSVGDRGEKLFFGSGTQLSVL.

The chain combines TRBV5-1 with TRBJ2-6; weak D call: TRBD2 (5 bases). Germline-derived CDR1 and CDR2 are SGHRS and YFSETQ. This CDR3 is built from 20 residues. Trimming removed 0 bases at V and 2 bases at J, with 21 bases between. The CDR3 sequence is CASSLAVGESAPPGANVLTF. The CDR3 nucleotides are TGCGCCAGCAGCTTGGCCGTCGGGGAATCAGCCCCTCCTGGGGCCAACGTCCTGACTTTC.

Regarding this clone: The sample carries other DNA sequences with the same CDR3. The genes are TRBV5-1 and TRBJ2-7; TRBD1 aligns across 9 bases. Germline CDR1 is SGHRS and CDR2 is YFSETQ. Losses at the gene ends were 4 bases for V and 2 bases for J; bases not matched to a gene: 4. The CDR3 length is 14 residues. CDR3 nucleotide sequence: TGCGCCAGCAGCGTCAGGGACAGGGCCTACGAGCAGTACTTC. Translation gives CASSVRDRAYEQYF.

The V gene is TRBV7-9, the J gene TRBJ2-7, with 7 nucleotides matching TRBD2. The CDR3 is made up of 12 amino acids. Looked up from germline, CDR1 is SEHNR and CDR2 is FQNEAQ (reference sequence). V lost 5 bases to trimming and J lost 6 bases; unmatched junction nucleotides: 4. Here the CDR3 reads CASSQLAFEQYF. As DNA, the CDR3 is TGTGCCAGCAGCCAACTAGCGTTCGAGCAGTACTTC.